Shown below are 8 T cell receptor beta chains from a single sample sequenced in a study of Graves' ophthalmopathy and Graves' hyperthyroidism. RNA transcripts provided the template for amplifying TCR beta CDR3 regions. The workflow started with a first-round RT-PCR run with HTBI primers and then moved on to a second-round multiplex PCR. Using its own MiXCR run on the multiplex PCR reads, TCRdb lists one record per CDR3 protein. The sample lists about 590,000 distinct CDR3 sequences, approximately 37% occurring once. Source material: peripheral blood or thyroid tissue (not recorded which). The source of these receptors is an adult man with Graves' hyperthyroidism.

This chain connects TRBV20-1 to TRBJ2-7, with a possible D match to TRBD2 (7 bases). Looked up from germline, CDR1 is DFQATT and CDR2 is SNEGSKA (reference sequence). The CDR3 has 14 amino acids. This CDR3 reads CSVGGRLAAYEQYF. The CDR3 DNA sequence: TGCAGCGTTGGGGGCCGACTAGCCGCCTACGAGCAGTACTTC.

The CDR3 sequence is CASSEAWQGGTQYF. The CDR3 bases are TGTGCCAGCAGTGAAGCTTGGCAGGGTGGGACCCAGTACTTC. The chain combines TRBV2 with TRBJ2-5, with TRBD1 as a possible D gene (5 bases). Germline CDR1 and CDR2: SNHLY and FYNNEI. This CDR3 is built from 14 residues. With 0 bases removed from V and 7 bases from J, the gap between germline ends came to 12 bases.

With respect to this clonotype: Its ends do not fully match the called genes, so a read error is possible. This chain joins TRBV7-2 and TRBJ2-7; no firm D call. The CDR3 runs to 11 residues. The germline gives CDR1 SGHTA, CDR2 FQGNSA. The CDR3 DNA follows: TGCGCCAGCAGCTTGGAGCACGGGCAGTACTTC. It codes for CASSLEHGQYF.

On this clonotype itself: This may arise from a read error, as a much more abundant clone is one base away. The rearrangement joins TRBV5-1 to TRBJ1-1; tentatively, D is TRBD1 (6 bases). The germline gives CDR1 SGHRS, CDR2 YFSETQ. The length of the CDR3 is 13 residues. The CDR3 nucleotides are TGTGCCGGCAGCTTTACCAGGGGCACTGAAGCTTTCTTT. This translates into CAGSFTRGTEAFF.

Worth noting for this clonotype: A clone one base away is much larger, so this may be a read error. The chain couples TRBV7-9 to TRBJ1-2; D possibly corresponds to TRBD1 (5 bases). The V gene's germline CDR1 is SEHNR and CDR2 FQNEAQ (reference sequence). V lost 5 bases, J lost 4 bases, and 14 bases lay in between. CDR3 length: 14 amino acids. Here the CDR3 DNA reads TGTGCCAGCAGCCGAGAGGGCAGGGTCTATGGCTACACCTTC. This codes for CASSREGRVYGYTF.

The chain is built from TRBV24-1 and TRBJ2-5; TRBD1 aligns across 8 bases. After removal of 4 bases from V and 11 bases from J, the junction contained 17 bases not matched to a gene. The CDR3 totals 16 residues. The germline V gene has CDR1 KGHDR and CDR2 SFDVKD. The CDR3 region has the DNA TGTGCCACCAGTGAAGTGACGGACAGGGTCAAAGATACGCAGTACTTC. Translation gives CATSEVTDRVKDTQYF.

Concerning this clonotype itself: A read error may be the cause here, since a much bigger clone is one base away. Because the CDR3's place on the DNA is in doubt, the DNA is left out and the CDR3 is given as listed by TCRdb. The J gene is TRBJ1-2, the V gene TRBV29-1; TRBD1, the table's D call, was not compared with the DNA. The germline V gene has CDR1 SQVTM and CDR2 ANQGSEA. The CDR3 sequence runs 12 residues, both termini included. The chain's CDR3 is CTFIGATYGCTF.

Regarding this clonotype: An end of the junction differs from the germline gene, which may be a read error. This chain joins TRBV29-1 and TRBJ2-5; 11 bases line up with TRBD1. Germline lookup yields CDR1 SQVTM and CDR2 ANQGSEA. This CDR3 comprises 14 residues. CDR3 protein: CGVALGTGGETQYF. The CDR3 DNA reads TGCGGCGTTGCTCTGGGGACAGGGGGAGAGACCCAGTACTTC.